This T cell receptor (beta chain) was recovered during a study of spatial heterogeneity in lung cancer. Whole-study context: Sequencing consistently turned up more beta-chain sequences than alpha-chain sequences.

General study findings and limits: In tumors, expanded intratumoral alpha and beta TCR counts tracked mutation counts.

This clonotype was picked up many times. Its antigen is undetermined. A library made for alpha chains picked up this beta chain off target, so its size means little. As to time point: sample taken at primary tumor resection. Donation came from over 60 patients with untreated early-stage non-small cell lung cancer. From tumor, nontumor lung or frozen PBMC, whole RNA was taken unsorted for sequencing. In the library, each TCR cDNA molecule bore its own unique molecular identifier. TCRdb re-called the 5' RACE reads with MiXCR, one entry per CDR3 protein. Of about 7,000 distinct CDR3 sequences listed, around 12% are singletons. Germline-derived CDR1 and CDR2 are SGHAT and FQNNGV. This CDR3 comprises 14 residues. Trimming pared 6 bases from V and 5 bases from J, leaving 15 bases between.

This sequence originates from a male donor with early-stage non-small cell lung cancer. Material: lung tumor tissue, obtained at surgery. The chain recombines TRBV11-2 with TRBJ2-3; maybe TRBD2 (5 bases). The CDR3 spells CASSTLTGIDTQYF. As DNA, the CDR3 is TGTGCCAGCAGTACACTAACGGGAATAGATACGCAGTATTTT.